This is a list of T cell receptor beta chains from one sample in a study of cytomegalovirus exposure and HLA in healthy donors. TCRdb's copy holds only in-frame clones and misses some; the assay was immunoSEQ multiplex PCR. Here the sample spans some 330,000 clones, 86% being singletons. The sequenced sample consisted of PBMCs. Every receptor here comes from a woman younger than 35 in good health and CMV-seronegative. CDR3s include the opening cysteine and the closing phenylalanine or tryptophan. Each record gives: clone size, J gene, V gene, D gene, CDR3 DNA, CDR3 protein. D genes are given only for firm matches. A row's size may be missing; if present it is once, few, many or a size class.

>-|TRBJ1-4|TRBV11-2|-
TGTGCCAGCAGCACGCACGGACGGGGAGCCAAACTGTTTTTT
CASSTHGRGAKLFF
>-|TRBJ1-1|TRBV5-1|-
TGCGCCAGCAGCTTGGACGGACAGCTCAAGAACACTGAAGCTTTCTTT
CASSLDGQLKNTEAFF
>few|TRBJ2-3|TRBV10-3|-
TGTGCCAGTCAGGGGATGCCAGATACGCAGTATTTT
CASQGMPDTQYF
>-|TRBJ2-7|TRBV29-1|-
TGCAGCGTTGTTAGCGGTTCCACCCCCTTCTACGAGCAGTACTTC
CSVVSGSTPFYEQYF
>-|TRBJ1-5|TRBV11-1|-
TGTGCCAGCACCCCTCTCGGACGGGGTGCCCGCTCCAATCAGCCCCAGCATTTT
CASTPLGRGARSNQPQHF
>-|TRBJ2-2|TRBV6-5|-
TGTGCCAGCAGTTACGAGGGGACTGGGGAGCTGTTTTTT
CASSYEGTGELFF
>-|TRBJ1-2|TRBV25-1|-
TGTGCCAGCAGTGATTCCGGGCCCGGGGCTAACTATGGCTACACCTTC
CASSDSGPGANYGYTF
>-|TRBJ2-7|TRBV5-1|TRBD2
TGCGCCACCCGGGGGTCTAGCGGGTTTGGCGAGCAGTACTTC
CATRGSSGFGEQYF
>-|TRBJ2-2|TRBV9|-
TGTGCCAGCAGCGTAGGCGGCCAGAACACCGGGGAGCTGTTTTTT
CASSVGGQNTGELFF
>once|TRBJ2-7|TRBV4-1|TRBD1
TGCGCCAGCAGCCCCGGACAGGGCGGCTACGAGCAGTACTTC
CASSPGQGGYEQYF
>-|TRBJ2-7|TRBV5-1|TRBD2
TGCGCCAGCAGCTTCGGGGGGAGCTCCTACGAGCAGTACTTC
CASSFGGSSYEQYF
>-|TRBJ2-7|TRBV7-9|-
TGTGCCAGCAGCTTAGCGGGAGGAGGGGCTGTGTACGAGCAGTACTTC
CASSLAGGGAVYEQYF
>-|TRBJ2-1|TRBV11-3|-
TGTGCCAGCAGCTTAGAGCCAGTATCTAGCAATGAGCAGTTCTTC
CASSLEPVSSNEQFF
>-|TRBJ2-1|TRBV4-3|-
TGCGCCAGCAGCCAGGATACTAGGCCCTCCTCCTACAATGAGCAGTTCTTC
CASSQDTRPSSYNEQFF